This T cell receptor (beta chain) was sequenced during a study of blood T cells in healthy people across ages. Study outcomes and limitations: Underestimates were what the diversity estimates from one million T cells were considered to be.

Sample-barcoded 5' priming and a J-beta primer mix drove a second PCR of roughly 7 to 11 cycles. TCRdb fed the 5' RACE reads into MiXCR, producing one record per CDR3 protein. The sample lists some 1,800,000 distinct CDR3 sequences, roughly two fifths occurring once. V lost 7 bases, J lost 13 bases, and 20 bases lay in between. The CDR3 is 13 amino acids. Germline V gene sequence: CDR1 MNHEY, CDR2 SVGAGI. Every participating donor contributed roughly 11 milliliters of peripheral blood through a draw. This clonotype was found a few times. Its target is not known. The chain links TRBV6-5 to TRBJ2-1; D might be TRBD1 or TRBD2, each matching 6 bases. What was sequenced was blood. The TCR sequence derives from a human donor in good health. The CDR3 protein is CASKQGGVSRQFF. As DNA, the CDR3 is TGTGCCAGCAAACAGGGAGGAGTAAGTAGACAGTTCTTC.